The clone carrying this TCR beta chain was detected only a few times. Its antigen is not identified. With template switching, a universal primer site was added, and the cDNA carried unique molecular identifiers. TCRdb redid the calling of the 5' RACE reads with MiXCR, one entry per CDR3 protein. The repertoire includes hundreds of thousands of distinct CDR3 sequences, over 9% of them detected once, and more than 6% sits in the top ten. The data were taken from a study of identical twins. Study results and limitations: Models predicted less out-of-frame TCR alpha sharing in monozygotic twins than was found. Zero-insertion analyses were open to partial confounding by invariant MAIT and iNKT cells.

The sample also formed part of further work on yellow fever vaccine responses in identical twins.

The specimen sequenced was CD8+ T cells sorted from blood. The clonotype comes from a woman aged 18 to 35 in good health.

The CDR3 spells CASAEGDYSNQPQHF. The DNA of the CDR3 is TGCGCCAGCGCCGAAGGGGATTATAGCAATCAGCCCCAGCATTTT. The V call is TRBV5-1, the J call TRBJ1-5, with D possibly TRBD1 on 5 matching bases. Germline lookup yields CDR1 SGHRS and CDR2 YFSETQ. Trimming took off 7 bases at V and 0 bases at J, with 14 bases between the two ends. The CDR3 has 15 amino acids. Variable domain in full (rest from reference TRBV5-1 and TRBJ1-5): KAGVTQTPRYLIKTRGQQVTLSCSPISGHRSVSWYQQTPGQGLQFLFEYFSETQRNKGNFPGRFSGRQFSNSRSEMNVSTLELGDSALYLCASAEGDYSNQPQHFGDGTRLSIL.